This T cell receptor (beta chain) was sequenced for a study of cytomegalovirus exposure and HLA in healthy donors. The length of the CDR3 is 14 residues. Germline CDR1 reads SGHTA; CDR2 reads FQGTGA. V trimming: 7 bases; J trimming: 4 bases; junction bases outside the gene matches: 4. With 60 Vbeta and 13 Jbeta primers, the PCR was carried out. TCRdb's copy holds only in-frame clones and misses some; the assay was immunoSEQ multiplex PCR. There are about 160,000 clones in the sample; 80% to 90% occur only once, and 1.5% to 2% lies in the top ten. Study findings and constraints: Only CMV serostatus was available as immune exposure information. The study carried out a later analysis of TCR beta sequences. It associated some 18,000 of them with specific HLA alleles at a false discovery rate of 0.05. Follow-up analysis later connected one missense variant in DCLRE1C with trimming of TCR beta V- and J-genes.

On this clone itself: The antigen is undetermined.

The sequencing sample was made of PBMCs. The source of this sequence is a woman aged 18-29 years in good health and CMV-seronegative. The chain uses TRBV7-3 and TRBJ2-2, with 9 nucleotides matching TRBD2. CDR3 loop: CASKASGITGELFF. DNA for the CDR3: TGTGCCAGCAAAGCTAGCGGGATCACCGGGGAGCTGTTTTTT.